The 27 T cell receptor beta chains below were found in one sample sequenced in a study of blood T cell repertoires in COVID-19. Profiled with immunoSEQ multiplex PCR; TCRdb holds only in-frame clones, not every one. Of about 84,000 clones detected, about 68% appear once; the ten largest clones hold around 5%. The sample was peripheral blood. Source of these receptors: a man aged 45-65 years with active or convalescent COVID-19.

This chain joins TRBV12-3 or TRBV12-4 and TRBJ1-5, with a tentative D call TRBD1 (5 bases). V was cut by 3 bases and J by 9 bases, with 12 bases left in between. The CDR3 length is 13 residues. CDR3 sequence (DNA): TGTGCCAGCAGTTTGGGGGGGATTCGGCCCCAGCATTTT. It codes for CASSLGGIRPQHF.

The chain combines TRBV14 with TRBJ1-6; tentative D call: TRBD1 (6 bases). The CDR3 length is 18 residues. Deletions cut 0 bases from V and 5 bases from J, with 17 bases between. CDR1 and CDR2 (germline): SGHDN, FVKESK. The CDR3 DNA sequence: TGTGCCAGCAGCCAAGAGCGCGGGGGGACACTCAATAATTCACCCCTCCACTTT. Translating it yields CASSQERGGTLNNSPLHF.

Here the CDR3 reads CASSLDRGGVTDTQYF. CDR3 DNA sequence: TGTGCCAGCAGCTTAGATCGGGGGGGCGTGACAGATACGCAGTATTTT. The genes are TRBV11-3 and TRBJ2-3; 8 bases are a match to TRBD2. Germline lookup yields CDR1 SGHNT and CDR2 YENEEA. V trimming: 0 bases; J trimming: 3 bases; junction bases outside the gene matches: 5. The CDR3 has 16 residues. Based on the CDR3 plus reference TRBV11-3 and TRBJ2-3, the full variable domain is EAGVVQSPRYKIIEKKQPVAFWCNPISGHNTLYWYLQNLGQGPELLIRYENEEAVDDSQLPKDRFSAERLKGVDSTLKIQPAELGDSAVYLCASSLDRGGVTDTQYFGPGTRLTVL.

The V gene is TRBV6-6, the J gene TRBJ2-2, with TRBD1 identical over 7 bases. This CDR3 is 15 amino acids long. The J segment lost 0 bases and the V segment lost 7 bases, leaving 5 bases of the junction unmatched. Germline assignment: CDR1 MNHNY and CDR2 SVGAGI (reference sequence). CDR3 loop: CASTRQGPNTGELFF. CDR3 DNA: TGTGCCAGCACCAGACAGGGTCCGAACACCGGGGAGCTGTTTTTT.

The rearrangement joins TRBV2 to TRBJ2-5; D might be TRBD2 (6 bases). Trimming shortened V by 4 bases and J by 4 bases, and 16 bases separated the two germline ends. CDR1 and CDR2 (germline): SNHLY, FYNNEI. CDR3 length: 15 amino acids. The CDR3 DNA sequence: TGTGCCAGCAGTGTAGATGATATGGGGGGAGAGACCCAGTACTTC. It is translated as CASSVDDMGGETQYF.

V usage is TRBV11-1 and J usage is TRBJ1-1, with D maybe TRBD1 (5 bases). V dropped 6 bases and J dropped 1 base, with 15 bases sitting between them. Per the germline V gene, CDR1 is SGHAT and CDR2 is FQDESV (reference sequence). This CDR3 has 15 amino acids. The CDR3 loop reads CASRPSLTGNTEAFF. In nucleotides, the CDR3 is TGTGCCAGCAGACCGAGTTTAACAGGGAACACTGAAGCTTTCTTT.

The chain recombines TRBV5-1 with TRBJ2-7; 7 bases line up with TRBD1. The CDR3 has 15 residues. J gave up 0 bases and V 3 bases, and 6 bases lay outside the gene matches. The germline V gene has CDR1 SGHRS and CDR2 YFSETQ. CDR3 sequence: CASSWGWDSSYEQYF. CDR3 nucleotides: TGCGCCAGCAGCTGGGGTTGGGACAGCTCCTACGAGCAGTACTTC.

The chain recombines TRBV11-1 with TRBJ2-2; 8 positions agree with TRBD1. This CDR3 is 16 amino acids long. V was clipped by 5 bases and J by 4 bases; unmatched bases: 9. Looked up from germline, CDR1 is SGHAT and CDR2 is FQDESV (reference sequence). The CDR3 DNA follows: TGTGCCAGCAGCCCTTCCCGACAGGGGTCCACCGGGGAGCTGTTTTTT. Protein product: CASSPSRQGSTGELFF.

CDR3 DNA: TGCGCCAGCAGCCCGGGAGGTTTGGGACGGGCGCAGTATTTT. It specifies CASSPGGLGRAQYF. This rearrangement joins TRBV4-3 to TRBJ2-3; the match to TRBD2 covers 7 bases. Per the germline V gene, CDR1 is LGHNA and CDR2 is YSLEER. V dropped 4 bases and J dropped 10; count of bases not matched to a gene: 11. The CDR3 extends over 14 amino acids.

The chain employs TRBV2 and TRBJ1-2; D may be TRBD1 (6 bases). The CDR3 consists of 12 residues. V was shortened by 6 bases and J by 8 bases, with 13 bases between the two germline ends. CDR1 and CDR2 from the germline V gene are SNHLY and FYNNEI. The chain's CDR3 is CASSFSGDGYTF. In nucleotides, the CDR3 is TGTGCCAGCAGCTTCTCAGGGGACGGCTACACCTTC.

This clone has just a few counts. The V gene is TRBV11-3, the J gene TRBJ2-5; TRBD1 aligns across 7 bases. The CDR3 is 16 amino acids. J was trimmed by 5 bases and V by 1 base; bases with no gene match: 10. The V gene's germline CDR1 is SGHNT and CDR2 YENEEA. The CDR3 DNA follows: TGTGCCAGCAGCTTAGGAGGGGGCGCCCCGTGGGAGACCCAGTACTTC. It encodes CASSLGGGAPWETQYF.

The chain links TRBV19 to TRBJ1-5; 7 bases line up with TRBD1. The CDR3 runs 17 residues. V gave up 8 bases and J gave up 5 bases; unmatched junction bases: 18. Germline V lookup: CDR1 LNHDA, CDR2 SQIVND (reference sequence). The CDR3, as DNA: TGTGCCAGTCTAGACAGGGCCAACGCCAAGAGGGATCAGCCCCAGCATTTT. Protein sequence: CASLDRANAKRDQPQHF.

The chain links TRBV7-6 to TRBJ1-5; D not resolved. CDR1 is SGHVS, CDR2 FNYEAQ, per germline. The germline V and J ends were trimmed by 1 base and 0 bases, with 7 bases remaining between them. This CDR3 has 15 residues. CDR3 region: CASSLDGNSNQPQHF. The DNA for the CDR3 is TGTGCCAGCAGCTTAGATGGCAATAGCAATCAGCCCCAGCATTTT.

The CDR3, as DNA: TGCGCCAGCAACATGGGGGGATCTGAAAAACTGTTTTTT. It specifies CASNMGGSEKLFF. The V and J genes are TRBV5-1 and TRBJ1-4; D perhaps matches TRBD1 (5 bases). Trimming took off 6 bases at V and 7 bases at J, with 13 bases between the two ends. Per the germline V gene, CDR1 is SGHRS and CDR2 is YFSETQ. The CDR3 consists of 13 residues.

The V call is TRBV4-1, the J call TRBJ2-1, with 8 bases that match TRBD2. Germline V gene data show CDR1 as MGHRA and CDR2 as YSYEKL. V trimming: 4 bases; J trimming: 4 bases; junction bases outside the gene matches: 9. This CDR3 spans 16 amino acids. The CDR3 DNA reads TGCGCCAGCAGCCCCATACAGCGGGGGAAATACAATGAGCAGTTCTTC. It is translated as CASSPIQRGKYNEQFF.

The gene calls are TRBV6-5 and TRBJ1-2, with D maybe TRBD1 (6 bases). The CDR3 is 15 amino acids. Trimming pared 6 bases from V and 2 bases from J, leaving 16 bases between. From germline, CDR1 is MNHEY and CDR2 SVGAGI. The CDR3 sequence is CASSLLGGGNYGYTF. The CDR3 DNA is TGTGCCAGCAGCCTACTAGGGGGAGGGAACTATGGCTACACCTTC.

This CDR3 is CASRGQFQAFF. For the CDR3, the DNA is TGTGCCAGCAGGGGACAGTTTCAAGCTTTCTTT. The chain uses TRBV2 and TRBJ1-1, with 7 positions matching TRBD1. The CDR3 sequence is 11 residues long. V shed 6 bases and J 9 bases; nucleotides not matched to a gene: 4. The V gene's germline CDR1 is SNHLY and CDR2 FYNNEI.

The chain uses TRBV5-6 and TRBJ1-2, with TRBD1 matching 9 bases. The CDR3 has 15 residues. The V and J ends lost 0 bases and 8 bases, in that order; junction bases with no gene match: 8. Germline V gene sequence: CDR1 SGHDT, CDR2 YYEEEE. CDR3 region: CASSLGAGQGRGYTF. The CDR3 DNA reads TGTGCCAGCAGCTTGGGCGCGGGACAGGGCAGAGGCTACACCTTC.

The chain has TRBV25-1 and TRBJ2-7; 7 bases agree with TRBD2. CDR3 length equals 13 residues. V was pared by 6 bases and J by 5 bases, with 7 bases of the junction left unmatched. Per germline, CDR1 MGHDK and CDR2 SYGVNS. CDR3 loop: CASRQTAGDEQYF. The CDR3 DNA is TGTGCCAGCAGACAAACGGCGGGGGACGAGCAGTACTTC.

V usage is TRBV7-9 and J usage is TRBJ2-3, with TRBD2 as a possible D gene (7 bases). The V end was cut by 1 base, the J end by 0 bases, with 8 bases between. The CDR3 runs to 15 residues. Germline loops: CDR1 SEHNR, CDR2 FQNEAQ (reference sequence). DNA for the CDR3: TGTGCCAGCAGCTTAGAGGGGGGGAGCACAGATACGCAGTATTTT. This gives the protein CASSLEGGSTDTQYF.

The chain is built from TRBV24-1 and TRBJ2-1, with 16 nucleotides matching TRBD2. The CDR3 totals 18 residues. The V segment lost 2 bases and the J segment 5 bases; nucleotides outside the gene matches: 5. Looked up from germline, CDR1 is KGHDR and CDR2 is SFDVKD. CDR3 sequence reads: CATSDSPGLAGGHNEQFF. Written as DNA, the CDR3 is TGTGCCACCAGTGATTCCCCGGGACTAGCGGGGGGGCACAATGAGCAGTTCTTC.

This clone showed up just once. The chain is built from TRBV11-2 and TRBJ2-5; D unresolved. The V gene's germline CDR1 is SGHAT and CDR2 FQNNGV. This CDR3 is built from 17 residues. V lost 0 bases and J lost 0, with 14 bases in between. CDR3 sequence reads: CASSLDLYGGYQETQYF. The CDR3 DNA reads as TGTGCCAGCAGCTTAGATTTGTACGGCGGTTACCAAGAGACCCAGTACTTC. Together with reference TRBV11-2 and TRBJ2-5, the CDR3 gives the full variable domain: EAGVAQSPRYKIIEKRQSVAFWCNPISGHATLYWYQQILGQGPKLLIQFQNNGVVDDSQLPKDRFSAERLKGVDSTLKIQPAKLEDSAVYLCASSLDLYGGYQETQYFGPGTRLLVL.

The rearrangement uses TRBV28 and TRBJ2-2, with D perhaps matching TRBD1 (5 bases). The V end lost 8 bases, the J end lost 5 bases, and 15 bases lay between the germline ends. CDR3 length: 14 amino acids. Germline CDR1 reads MDHEN; CDR2 reads SYDVKM. This CDR3 is CASDETGRTGELFF. DNA of the CDR3: TGTGCCAGCGACGAAACAGGAAGGACCGGGGAGCTGTTTTTT.

V gene TRBV7-6 combines with J gene TRBJ1-1; no reliable D call. Trimming removed 4 bases at V and 3 bases at J, with 9 bases between. Germline V gene sequence: CDR1 SGHVS, CDR2 FNYEAQ. This CDR3 is 13 amino acids long. The CDR3 sequence: CASSWRSYTEAFF. The CDR3 nucleotides are TGTGCCAGCAGCTGGCGGAGTTACACTGAAGCTTTCTTT.

This clone came up a few times. The V call is TRBV21-1, the J call TRBJ1-2. TRBV21-1 is given as a pseudogene. The CDR3 is made up of 14 amino acids. The DNA of the CDR3 is TGTGCCAGCACGGGGTCGGGGGGCGACTATGGCTACACCTTC. Translation: CASTGSGGDYGYTF.

This clone has at least ten counts. The chain links TRBV5-1 to TRBJ2-7; D may be TRBD1 (6 bases). Per the germline V gene, CDR1 is SGHRS and CDR2 is YFSETQ. Trimming took off 3 bases at V and 2 bases at J, with 12 bases between the two ends. The CDR3 covers 14 residues. CDR3 sequence reads: CASSYTRQAYEQYF. As DNA, the CDR3 is TGCGCCAGCAGCTATACGCGACAGGCCTACGAGCAGTACTTC.

Written as DNA, the CDR3 is TGTGCCAGCAGGGACAGGGGTAGGAAGGAAGAGCAGTTCTTC. Protein sequence: CASRDRGRKEEQFF. The rearrangement joins TRBV6-5 to TRBJ2-1; 9 bases map to TRBD1. The CDR3 has 14 amino acids. The V gene's germline CDR1 is MNHEY and CDR2 SVGAGI. J was trimmed by 10 bases and V by 6 bases; bases with no gene match: 10.